The entry below gives a single T cell receptor beta chain sequence along with its context. As yet, its antigen is unknown. The junction does not match germline at one end; this may be a read error. Profiled with immunoSEQ multiplex PCR; TCRdb holds only in-frame clones, not every one. The sample gives under 150,000 clones, 85% to 95% of which show up once; about 3.3% is in the top ten. The data belong to a study of graft-versus-host responses after intestinal transplantation. The study, taken as a whole, reports: In recipient marrow, GvH clones were found, and some appeared first in ileum or blood.

The CDR3 totals 10 residues. Germline V lookup: CDR1 SNHLY, CDR2 FYNNEI. The chain has TRBV2 and TRBJ2-5, with TRBD2 identical over 8 bases. This clonotype was sampled from a human donor who received an intestinal transplant. The source was unstimulated CD8+ T cells sorted from spleen or lymph node cells, collected before intestinal transplant. The CDR3 DNA follows: TGTGCCAGCAGGGAGCGGGAGCCCCACTTC. Translating gives CASREREPHF.